These 23 T cell receptor beta chains originate from one sample sequenced in a study of cytomegalovirus exposure and HLA in healthy donors. PCR primers comprised 60 Vbeta and 13 Jbeta primers. Clones were read by immunoSEQ multiplex PCR, and TCRdb kept only the in-frame ones, dropping some. The data hold some 100,000 clones, with 74% observed a single time. The sequenced sample consisted of PBMCs. The origin of the receptors is a human donor in good health.

This clone was counted only a few times. This chain links TRBV30 with TRBJ2-7, with a possible D match to TRBD2 (6 bases). CDR3 length: 14 residues. Trimming took off 3 bases at V and 4 bases at J, with 16 bases between the two ends. Germline CDR1 and CDR2: GTSNPN and SVGIG (reference sequence). The CDR3 DNA is TGTGCCTGGAGCGACGGAGGGGCCCGTTACGAGCAGTACTTC. Translation gives CAWSDGGARYEQYF. Supplemented by reference TRBV30 and TRBJ2-7, the full variable domain reads SQTIHQWPATLVQPVGSPLSLECTVEGTSNPNLYWYRQAAGRGLQLLFYSVGIGQISSEVPQNLSASRPQDRQFILSSKKLLLSDSGFYLCAWSDGGARYEQYFGPGTRLTVT.

The J gene is TRBJ2-7, the V gene TRBV6-1, with D possibly TRBD1 on 6 matching bases. V was shortened by 4 bases and J by 3 bases, with 16 bases between the two germline ends. The V gene's germline CDR1 is MNHNS and CDR2 SASEGT. This CDR3 spans 15 amino acids. The CDR3 DNA reads TGTGCCAGCAGTGTCCGGGCAGGGGTTCTCTACGAGCAGTACTTC. It encodes CASSVRAGVLYEQYF.

V gene TRBV6-5 combines with J gene TRBJ1-1; perhaps TRBD1 as D (5 bases). The CDR3 runs to 15 residues. V was clipped by 2 bases and J by 0 bases, with 10 bases between them. The germline gives CDR1 MNHEY, CDR2 SVGAGI. The CDR3 DNA reads TGTGCCAGCAGTTACCGCGGGGGGTTGAACACTGAAGCTTTCTTT. Translation: CASSYRGGLNTEAFF.

The chain links TRBV19 to TRBJ2-1; weak D call: TRBD1 (5 bases). The V gene lost 3 bases and the J gene lost 2 bases, with 14 bases spanning the gap. The CDR3 runs to 16 residues. Germline CDR1 reads LNHDA; CDR2 reads SQIVND (reference sequence). The CDR3 bases are TGTGCCAGTAGTATTTGGGCAGGGTTGGCCTACAATGAGCAGTTCTTC. It is translated as CASSIWAGLAYNEQFF.

The chain joins TRBV5-6 to TRBJ1-2; D perhaps matches TRBD1 (5 bases). This CDR3 region has 12 residues. Per germline, CDR1 SGHDT and CDR2 YYEEEE. V was cut by 2 bases and J by 8 bases, with 10 bases left in between. The CDR3 protein is CASSFHGGGYTF. Here the CDR3 DNA reads TGTGCCAGCAGCTTTCACGGGGGGGGCTACACCTTC.

The chain uses TRBV7-2 and TRBJ1-1; 7 bases match TRBD1. CDR3 length: 14 residues. The V gene end was trimmed by 5 bases and the J gene end by 1 base; junction bases not matched to a gene: 4. Germline V gene lookup returns CDR1 SGHTA and CDR2 FQGNSA. The CDR3 spells CASSPTGANTEAFF. CDR3 nucleotide sequence: TGTGCCAGCAGCCCCACAGGGGCGAACACTGAAGCTTTCTTT.

V is TRBV9 and J is TRBJ1-6; D gene unclear. Germline CDR1 SGDLS, CDR2 YYNGEE. The CDR3 extends over 15 amino acids. Trimming shortened V by 3 bases and J by 0 bases, and 7 bases separated the two germline ends. For the CDR3, the DNA is TGTGCCAGCAGCGGAGCACGCTCCTATAATTCACCCCTCCACTTT. This sequence encodes CASSGARSYNSPLHF.

The genes are TRBV4-1 and TRBJ2-7; 14 bases line up with TRBD2. V shed 2 bases and J 5 bases; nucleotides not matched to a gene: 8. This CDR3 is 17 amino acids long. Germline V gene data show CDR1 as MGHRA and CDR2 as YSYEKL. CDR3 region: CASSQNGLAGGLDEQYF. The CDR3 DNA reads as TGCGCCAGCAGCCAAAACGGACTAGCGGGAGGACTCGACGAGCAGTACTTC.

The rearrangement joins TRBV19 to TRBJ1-2; 9 bases agree with TRBD1. V gave up 6 bases and J gave up 0 bases; unmatched junction bases: 5. The CDR3 is made up of 15 amino acids. The germline CDR1 and CDR2 sequences are LNHDA and SQIVND (reference sequence). Written as DNA, the CDR3 is TGTGCCAGTAGCGGGGACAGGGCCACTAACTATGGCTACACCTTC. The encoded protein is CASSGDRATNYGYTF.

The chain is built from TRBV6-4 and TRBJ2-2, with D tentatively TRBD1 (6 bases). This CDR3 is 14 amino acids long. Trimming removed 3 bases at V and 1 base at J, with 6 bases between. Looked up from germline, CDR1 is MRHNA and CDR2 is SNTAGT. CDR3 sequence reads: CASSEGQNTGELFF. Here the CDR3 DNA reads TGTGCCAGCAGTGAGGGACAGAACACCGGGGAGCTGTTTTTT.

The chain employs TRBV14 and TRBJ1-6, with 7 bases lining up with TRBD1. The CDR3 has 14 amino acids. V lost 4 bases, J lost 10 bases, and 7 bases stayed unmatched. Germline V gene sequence: CDR1 SGHDN, CDR2 FVKESK. The CDR3 nucleotides read TGTGCCAGCAGCCCCGACAGGGCAGGCTCACCCCTCCACTTT. This translates into CASSPDRAGSPLHF.

V and J are TRBV6-1 and TRBJ1-5, with D uncertain. Trimming removed 7 bases at V and 0 bases at J, with 13 bases between. Per germline, CDR1 MNHNS and CDR2 SASEGT. The CDR3 runs 15 residues. CDR3 DNA sequence: TGTGCCAGCAACTCACCGGGGATTAGCAATCAGCCCCAGCATTTT. Its protein product is CASNSPGISNQPQHF.

This clone was seen only once. The chain has TRBV7-7 and TRBJ2-5, with D perhaps matching TRBD1 (7 bases). The germline V gene has CDR1 SSHAT and CDR2 FNYEAQ (reference sequence). The CDR3 consists of 15 residues. V lost 1 base to trimming and J lost 6 bases, with 15 bases between them. CDR3 region: CASSLGGGTVQTQYF. CDR3 in DNA: TGTGCCAGCAGCTTAGGGGGCGGGACAGTACAGACCCAGTACTTC.

This clone was counted a few times. This chain joins TRBV19 and TRBJ1-1; D gene unclear. Trimming took off 9 bases at V and 1 base at J, with 12 bases between the two ends. The CDR3 has 13 residues. Germline lookup yields CDR1 LNHDA and CDR2 SQIVND (reference sequence). CDR3 loop: CASRTAPNTEAFF. CDR3 DNA sequence: TGTGCCAGCCGAACAGCCCCGAACACTGAAGCTTTCTTT.

This chain connects TRBV28 to TRBJ1-2; no clear D. There are 14 residues in the CDR3. Germline V gene lookup returns CDR1 MDHEN and CDR2 SYDVKM. Deletions cut 4 bases from V and 0 bases from J, with 9 bases between. CDR3 in amino acids: CASSSQLANYGYTF. CDR3 nucleotides: TGTGCCAGCAGTTCGCAGCTAGCTAACTATGGCTACACCTTC.

The chain carries TRBV6-5 and TRBJ2-7; 7 positions match TRBD1. This CDR3 has 15 amino acids. CDR1 and CDR2 from the germline V gene are MNHEY and SVGAGI. V was pared by 3 bases and J by 3 bases, with 8 bases of the junction left unmatched. The CDR3 DNA reads as TGTGCCAGCAGTTATTGGCGACAGGGCGTCTACGAGCAGTACTTC. Translation: CASSYWRQGVYEQYF.

The V and J genes are TRBV12-5 and TRBJ1-1; the match to TRBD1 covers 7 bases. V trimming: 1 base; J trimming: 8 bases; junction bases outside the gene matches: 4. This CDR3 has 13 amino acids. Germline CDR1 is LGHNT and CDR2 is FRNRAP. CDR3 DNA sequence: TGTGCTAGTGGTTTGGGGAGGGACAGAGAAGCTTTCTTT. It is translated as CASGLGRDREAFF.

The genes are TRBV11-3 and TRBJ2-7, with TRBD1 matching over 8 bases. The CDR3 loop spans 17 amino acids. The germline V gene encodes CDR1 SGHNT and CDR2 YENEEA. The V and J ends lost 1 base and 9 bases, in that order; junction bases with no gene match: 17. This chain's CDR3 is CASSLVQGTGVMCRQYF. CDR3 nucleotide sequence: TGTGCCAGCAGCTTAGTTCAGGGGACAGGAGTTATGTGTCGGCAGTACTTC.

The chain employs TRBV28 and TRBJ2-1, with D tentatively TRBD1 (5 bases). V lost 2 bases to trimming and J lost 5 bases, with 10 bases between them. The CDR3 is 14 residues long. From germline, CDR1 is MDHEN and CDR2 SYDVKM. The CDR3 region is CASSLLQGNNEQFF. CDR3 nucleotides: TGTGCCAGCAGTTTACTGCAGGGAAACAATGAGCAGTTCTTC.

This chain connects TRBV2 to TRBJ1-4; 10 bases are shared with TRBD1. The CDR3 consists of 14 residues. Germline V gene lookup returns CDR1 SNHLY and CDR2 FYNNEI. The V and J ends lost 6 bases and 8 bases, in that order; junction bases with no gene match: 6. CDR3 DNA: TGTGCCAGCAGGGCGGGACAGGGGAGGGAAAAACTGTTTTTT. This translates into CASRAGQGREKLFF.

This chain joins TRBV10-2 and TRBJ1-5; weak D call: TRBD1 (6 bases). The V end lost 8 bases, the J end lost 4 bases, and 12 bases lay between the germline ends. The CDR3 is made up of 13 amino acids. Germline V gives CDR1 WSHSY, CDR2 SAAADI. This CDR3 reads CASSGQRNQPQHF. The CDR3 region has the DNA TGCGCCAGCTCAGGACAGAGGAATCAGCCCCAGCATTTT.

This chain uses TRBV6-6 with TRBJ2-7, with a possible D match to TRBD1 (6 bases). The CDR3 has 12 amino acids. The V end was cut by 7 bases, the J end by 6 bases, with 13 bases between. Germline lookup yields CDR1 MNHNY and CDR2 SVGAGI (reference sequence). The CDR3 DNA reads TGTGCCAGCAACGAGGGGGTGCGCGAGCAGTACTTC. Its protein product is CASNEGVREQYF.

This chain joins TRBV29-1 and TRBJ2-2; 7 bases agree with TRBD1. J lost 1 base, V lost 7 bases, and 9 bases had no gene match. The CDR3 has 15 residues. Germline V lookup: CDR1 SQVTM, CDR2 ANQGSEA. Here the CDR3 DNA reads TGCAGCGCCCTGAAGGGGGCACGGAACACCGGGGAGCTGTTTTTT. Residues: CSALKGARNTGELFF.